The 13 T cell receptor beta chains below were found in one sample sequenced in a study of OX40 agonist ivuxolimab in advanced cancers. Repertoires were generated with immunoSEQ multiplex PCR, while TCRdb's copy carries only in-frame clones and drops some. The table includes 20,000 to 25,000 clones, about 90% detected once. The sequencing used CD4+ or CD8+ T cells sorted from blood, collected in a trial of the OX40 agonist ivuxolimab. All receptors come from an adult with an advanced solid tumor such as melanoma, head and neck, liver or kidney cancer.

The chain couples TRBV30 to TRBJ2-7; no reliable D call. Germline V gene lookup returns CDR1 GTSNPN and CDR2 SVGIG (reference sequence). The CDR3 sequence is 13 residues long. Trimming took off 8 bases at V and 3 bases at J, with 17 bases between the two ends. The DNA of the CDR3 is TGTGCCGGCCTGGCCCCTCCCCACTACGAGCAGTACTTC. Translation: CAGLAPPHYEQYF.

J is TRBJ2-1 and V is TRBV6-4, with a possible D match to TRBD2 (7 bases). Germline V gene lookup returns CDR1 MRHNA and CDR2 SNTAGT. The CDR3 contains 16 residues. Trimming cost V 2 bases and J 4 bases, with 15 bases left between them. DNA for the CDR3: TGTGCCAGCAGTGACCAGGTGGGGGGGCCGTACAATGAGCAGTTCTTC. This gives the protein CASSDQVGGPYNEQFF.

The chain employs TRBV11-1 and TRBJ2-1, with D hard to call. Germline V gives CDR1 SGHAT, CDR2 FQDESV (reference sequence). Trimming removed 3 bases at V and 7 bases at J, with 10 bases between. CDR3 length: 13 residues. The CDR3 bases are TGTGCCAGCAGCTTCGACTTTCGGAATGAGCAGTTCTTC. It is translated as CASSFDFRNEQFF. The entire variable domain, with the rest obtained from reference TRBV11-1 and TRBJ2-1, is as follows: EAEVAQSPRYKITEKSQAVAFWCDPISGHATLYWYRQILGQGPELLVQFQDESVVDDSQLPKDRFSAERLKGVDSTLKIQPAELGDSAMYLCASSFDFRNEQFFGPGTRLTVL.

This clone was seen once. This chain joins TRBV11-2 and TRBJ2-3; possibly TRBD2 for D (6 bases). The CDR3 covers 16 residues. Germline CDR1 and CDR2: SGHAT and FQNNGV. Trimming removed 0 bases at V and 1 base at J, with 11 bases between. CDR3 DNA sequence: TGTGCCAGCAGCTTAGATCGGTGGGGGGGCACAGATACGCAGTATTTT. It is translated as CASSLDRWGGTDTQYF.

V and J are TRBV5-1 and TRBJ2-3; 7 bases match TRBD1. Per germline, CDR1 SGHRS and CDR2 YFSETQ. J lost 7 bases, V lost 0 bases, and 8 bases had no gene match. The CDR3 loop spans 15 amino acids. The CDR3 reads CASSLEGANEYTQYF. Here the CDR3 DNA reads TGCGCCAGCAGCTTGGAGGGGGCGAATGAATATACGCAGTATTTT. The full variable domain, completed using reference TRBV5-1 and TRBJ2-3, is KAGVTQTPRYLIKTRGQQVTLSCSPISGHRSVSWYQQTPGQGLQFLFEYFSETQRNKGNFPGRFSGRQFSNSRSEMNVSTLELGDSALYLCASSLEGANEYTQYFGPGTRLTVL.

The CDR3 nucleotides are TGCGCCAGCAGCCAAGCTCTTCGTGGCAGTCAAAATGAAAAACTGTTTTTT. Protein: CASSQALRGSQNEKLFF. The chain is built from TRBV4-3 and TRBJ1-4, with no clear D. This CDR3 has 17 amino acids. V lost 1 base to trimming and J lost 5 bases, with 17 bases between them. Germline V CDR1 and CDR2: LGHNA, YSLEER.

The chain is built from TRBV10-2 and TRBJ2-3; no firm D call. Trimming removed 3 bases from V and 0 bases from J, with 7 bases in between. This CDR3 is 14 amino acids long. CDR1 WSHSY and CDR2 SAAADI come from the germline V gene. The CDR3 DNA follows: TGCGCCAGCAGTGAAGATCGAAGCACAGATACGCAGTATTTT. Protein: CASSEDRSTDTQYF.

V gene TRBV30 combines with J gene TRBJ2-1, with 8 bases that match TRBD2. CDR1 and CDR2 from the germline V gene are GTSNPN and SVGIG (reference sequence). This CDR3 has 14 residues. V lost 1 base and J lost 10; bases outside the gene matches: 9. In DNA form, the CDR3 reads TGTGCCTGGAGTGGAGGCGGGGGGTTCCAAGAGCAGTTCTTC. This encodes CAWSGGGGFQEQFF. The full variable domain, in which reference TRBV30 and TRBJ2-1 provide the parts outside the CDR3, is SQTIHQWPATLVQPVGSPLSLECTVEGTSNPNLYWYRQAAGRGLQLLFYSVGIGQISSEVPQNLSASRPQDRQFILSSKKLLLSDSGFYLCAWSGGGGFQEQFFGPGTRLTVL.

The chain links TRBV9 to TRBJ2-7; D tentatively fits TRBD1 or TRBD2 (6 bases each). Germline loops: CDR1 SGDLS, CDR2 YYNGEE. This CDR3 comprises 16 residues. V gave up 4 bases and J gave up 2 bases, with 19 bases separating them. CDR3 protein: CASSTRGEGGPYEQYF. In DNA form, the CDR3 reads TGTGCCAGCAGCACTAGGGGTGAGGGGGGCCCCTACGAGCAGTACTTC.

The chain recombines TRBV6-5 with TRBJ1-1; no clear D gene. Germline V gene sequence: CDR1 MNHEY, CDR2 SVGAGI. V was trimmed by 4 bases and J by 7 bases, leaving 22 bases between them. The CDR3 consists of 16 residues. The CDR3 sequence: CASSSTHGVGIYEAFF. The CDR3 bases are TGTGCCAGCAGTTCCACCCACGGGGTGGGTATTTATGAAGCTTTCTTT.

The V and J genes are TRBV27 and TRBJ2-2; 8 nucleotides agree with TRBD2. The CDR3 extends over 15 amino acids. Looked up from germline, CDR1 is MNHEY and CDR2 is SMNVEV (reference sequence). Losses at the gene ends were 8 bases for V and 3 bases for J; bases not matched to a gene: 8. CDR3 residues: CASRIGGGYTGELFF. The CDR3 DNA reads TGTGCCAGCCGGATCGGGGGGGGATACACCGGGGAGCTGTTTTTT.

This clone was recorded a few times. This chain uses TRBV7-9 with TRBJ1-2; D gene uncertain. V was clipped by 5 bases and J by 3 bases, with 13 bases between them. Looked up from germline, CDR1 is SEHNR and CDR2 is FQNEAQ (reference sequence). This CDR3 comprises 14 residues. This chain's CDR3 is CASSPLLLDYGYTF. CDR3 DNA sequence: TGTGCCAGCAGCCCACTGCTCTTGGACTATGGCTACACCTTC.

This rearrangement joins TRBV29-1 to TRBJ2-3; no clear D gene. Trimming removed 6 bases at V and 6 bases at J, with 10 bases between. Germline V gene data show CDR1 as SQVTM and CDR2 as ANQGSEA. The CDR3 has 11 residues. CDR3 protein: CSVRSGDTQYF. DNA of the CDR3: TGCAGCGTCAGATCCGGGGATACGCAGTATTTT.